This TCR beta chain was found in a study of blood T cells in healthy people across ages. Peripheral blood was drawn, roughly 10 milliliters per donor. Germline CDR1 and CDR2: LGHNA and YSLEER. V lost 0 bases, J lost 4 bases, and 8 bases stayed unmatched. This CDR3 contains 17 residues. Using a J-beta primer mix together with a sample-barcoded 5' primer, a second PCR was run for roughly 7 to 12 cycles. A template-switch adaptor containing 12 random nucleotides labeled each cDNA molecule. TCRdb processed the 5' RACE reads anew with MiXCR; each CDR3 protein has one entry. Counted here are fewer than 2 million distinct CDR3 sequences, about 39% occurring once; the ten biggest clones make up 23%.

The specimen was blood. V gene TRBV4-3 combines with J gene TRBJ2-1, with 8 bases fitting TRBD2. The clonotype originates from a human donor in good health. The CDR3 region is CASSQDPPAGEYNEQFF. Here the CDR3 DNA reads TGCGCCAGCAGCCAAGATCCCCCAGCGGGGGAGTACAATGAGCAGTTCTTC.